One T cell receptor (beta chain) is described in this entry. What antigen it recognizes has not been identified. Base qualities are missing; no much larger clone stands one base away. This specimen comes from a study of blood T cells in healthy people across ages (dated by TCRdb to the mid-2010s). Regarding the research as a whole: In model experiments, template switching captured roughly one uniquely barcoded TCR beta cDNA molecule for every two T cells. To avoid experimental bias, donors of different ages were distributed randomly across sequencing lanes. Age-related changes in TCR beta repertoire diversity were measured in the study by deep sequencing normalized with unique cDNA molecular identifiers. The donors were split into four age groups: young (average approximately 16 years), middle-aged (roughly 39), aged (approximately 60) and long-lived (roughly 88). For two donors (one aged 18 to 29 and one aged 80 or older), the study analyzed two additional independent replicas of 1 million unique cDNA reads from the same blood draw. What the research found in general, with its limitations: Estimates of total diversity from one million sequenced T cells were regarded as lower bounds and underestimates. Bulk unsorted PBMC profiling prevented conclusive comparison of naive and antigen-experienced compartments. A strong correlation was found between observed TCR beta diversity and the percentage of naive T cells measured by flow cytometry. Observed TCR beta diversity per million T cells fell roughly linearly with age, and a significant reduction was already apparent by age roughly 41. Because donor CMV infection status was unknown, age-related changes in expanded clonotypes were potentially confounded. The long-lived group showed more naive CD4+ T cells, fewer expanded clones and increased TCR diversity than the aged group, suggesting age selection.

The CDR3 runs 17 residues from the cysteine to the phenylalanine. Just the 51-base CDR3 DNA is kept, in frame starting at base 1. The germline V gene gives CDR1 as SGHRS and CDR2 as YFSETQ. V loses 1 base at its end and J loses 0 bases; junction bases beyond the gene matches: 6. The library was generated by 5' RACE. Reads for this sample came from an Illumina HiSeq 2500. A second roughly 6 to 12 cycle PCR used a sample-barcoded 5' primer and a J-beta primer mix. A unique molecular identifier was introduced onto each TCR beta cDNA molecule by a template-switch 5' adaptor carrying 12 random nucleotides. Each sample yielded at least 2.5 million CDR3-containing paired-end reads. First-strand cDNA synthesis was performed from all RNA using the Mint cDNA synthesis kit, with priming by a TRBC-specific oligonucleotide. Following uracil-DNA glycosylase treatment, a first 18-cycle PCR with universal primers M1SS and BC2_uni_R was performed on all cDNA. The authors' pipeline ran thus. For normalization, 1 million high-quality reads, each with a distinct molecular identifier, were randomly selected from each sample. Instead of being binned into consensus sequences, reads with shared molecular identifiers were discarded. MiTCR, with a Q25 quality threshold and the strictest error-elimination algorithm, was used for CDR3 identification, clonotype clustering and error correction. A nonparametric unseen species model with Euler transformation was used to estimate lower-bound total TCR beta diversity. The public reads were run again by TCRdb, first through fastp at Q25 and then through MiXCR, and only productive beta chains were kept. Rows merge per CDR3 protein into single entries with the most common DNA and genes. TCRdb's processing, not the study's, gives the V and J calls here. This sample comprises over 1,500,000 distinct CDR3 sequences, roughly 50% of them detected only once. In total, the top ten clones hold 2% to 2.5% of the sample.

The 39 donors, aged about 6 to 100 years, were systemically healthy Caucasian individuals from Russia. Approximately 9.3 milliliters of peripheral blood were collected from each donor into EDTA-treated Vacutainer tubes. Ficoll-Paque density-gradient centrifugation was used to isolate PBMCs, with at least 6.5 million obtained per sample. Trizol reagent was used to extract total RNA from the PBMCs, yielding at least 5 micrograms per sample. For every donor, flow cytometry on a PBMC aliquot measured the percentage of naive CD45RAhigh/CD27high T cells. The TCR sequence derives from a woman between 40 and 55 years old in good health. The sequenced sample consisted of blood. The chain links TRBV5-1 with TRBJ2-7, and 11 junctional nucleotides match TRBD2. CDR3 protein: CASSLTSGGDSSYEQYF. Read as DNA, the sequence is TGCGCCAGCAGCTTGACTAGCGGGGGCGATAGCTCCTACGAGCAGTACTTC. This CDR3, with the reference TRBV5-1 and TRBJ2-7 proteins standing in past its ends, gives the full variable domain KAGVTQTPRYLIKTRGQQVTLSCSPISGHRSVSWYQQTPGQGLQFLFEYFSETQRNKGNFPGRFSGRQFSNSRSEMNVSTLELGDSALYLCASSLTSGGDSSYEQYFGPGTRLTVT.